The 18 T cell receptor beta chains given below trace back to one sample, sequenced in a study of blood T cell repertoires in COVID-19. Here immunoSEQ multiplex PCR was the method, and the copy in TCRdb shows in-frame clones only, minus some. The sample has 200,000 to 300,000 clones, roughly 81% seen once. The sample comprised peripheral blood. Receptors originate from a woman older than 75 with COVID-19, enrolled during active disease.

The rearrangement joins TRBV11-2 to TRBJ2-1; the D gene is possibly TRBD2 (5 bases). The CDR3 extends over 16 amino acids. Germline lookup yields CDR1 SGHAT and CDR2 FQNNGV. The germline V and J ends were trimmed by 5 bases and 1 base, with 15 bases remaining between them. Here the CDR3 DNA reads TGTGCCAGCAGCCAAACGGCGGGCGCGTCCTACAATGAGCAGTTCTTC. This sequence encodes CASSQTAGASYNEQFF.

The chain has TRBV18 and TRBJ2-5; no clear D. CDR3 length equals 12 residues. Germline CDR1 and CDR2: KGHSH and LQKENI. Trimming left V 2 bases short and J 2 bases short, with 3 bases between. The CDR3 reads CASSPTQETQYF. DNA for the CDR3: TGTGCCAGCTCACCAACACAAGAGACCCAGTACTTC.

The CDR3 loop reads CSVRPSGQGREQYF. The CDR3 nucleotides read TGCAGCGTGCGACCTTCGGGACAGGGGAGGGAGCAGTACTTC. This chain connects TRBV29-1 to TRBJ2-7; 10 bases agree with TRBD1. This CDR3 has 14 residues. The V and J ends lost 6 bases and 7 bases, in that order; junction bases with no gene match: 12. CDR1 SQVTM and CDR2 ANQGSEA come from the germline V gene.

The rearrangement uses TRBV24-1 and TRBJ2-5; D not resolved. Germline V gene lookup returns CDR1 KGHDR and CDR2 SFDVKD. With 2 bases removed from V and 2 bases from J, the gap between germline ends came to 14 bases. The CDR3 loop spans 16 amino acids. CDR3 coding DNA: TGTGCCACCAGTGATTCCCGGCGGAGCCCACAAGAGACCCAGTACTTC. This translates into CATSDSRRSPQETQYF.

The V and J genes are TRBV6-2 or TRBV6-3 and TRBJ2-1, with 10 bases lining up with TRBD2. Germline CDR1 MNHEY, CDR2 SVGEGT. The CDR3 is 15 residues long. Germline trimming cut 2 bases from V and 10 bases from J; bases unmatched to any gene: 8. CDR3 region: CASSYGLAGAGEQFF. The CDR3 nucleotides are TGTGCCAGCAGTTACGGGCTAGCGGGAGCGGGGGAGCAGTTCTTC.

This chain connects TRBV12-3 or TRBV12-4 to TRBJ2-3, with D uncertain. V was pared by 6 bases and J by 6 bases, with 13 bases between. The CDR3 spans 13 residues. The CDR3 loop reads CASSTDQADTQYF. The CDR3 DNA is TGTGCCAGCAGCACGGATCAGGCTGATACGCAGTATTTT.

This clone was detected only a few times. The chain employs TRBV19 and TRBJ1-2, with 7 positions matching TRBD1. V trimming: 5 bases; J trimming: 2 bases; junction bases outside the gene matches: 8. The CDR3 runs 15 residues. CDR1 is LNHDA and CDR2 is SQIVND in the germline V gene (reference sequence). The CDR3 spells CASSPPEGANYGYTF. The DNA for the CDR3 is TGTGCCAGTAGTCCCCCGGAGGGGGCGAACTATGGCTACACCTTC.

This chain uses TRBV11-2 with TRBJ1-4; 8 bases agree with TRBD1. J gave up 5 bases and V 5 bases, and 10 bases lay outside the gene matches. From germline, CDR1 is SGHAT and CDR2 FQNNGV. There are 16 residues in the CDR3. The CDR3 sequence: CASSPLRGRGNEKLFF. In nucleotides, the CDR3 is TGTGCCAGCAGCCCCCTCAGGGGGCGCGGGAATGAAAAACTGTTTTTT.

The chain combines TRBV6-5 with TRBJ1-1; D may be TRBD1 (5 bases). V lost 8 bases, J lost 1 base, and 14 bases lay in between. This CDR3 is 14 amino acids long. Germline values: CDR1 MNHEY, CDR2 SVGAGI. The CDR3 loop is CASSAGFTNTEAFF. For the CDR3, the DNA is TGTGCCAGCTCCGCAGGGTTTACGAACACTGAAGCTTTCTTT.

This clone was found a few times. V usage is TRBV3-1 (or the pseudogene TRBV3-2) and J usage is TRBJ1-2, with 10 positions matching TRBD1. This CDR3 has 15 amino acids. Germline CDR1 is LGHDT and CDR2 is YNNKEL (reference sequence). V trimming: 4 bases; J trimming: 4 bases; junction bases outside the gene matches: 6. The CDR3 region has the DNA TGTGCCAGCAGCCGACAGGGGGCCTCATCCTATGGCTACACCTTC. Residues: CASSRQGASSYGYTF.

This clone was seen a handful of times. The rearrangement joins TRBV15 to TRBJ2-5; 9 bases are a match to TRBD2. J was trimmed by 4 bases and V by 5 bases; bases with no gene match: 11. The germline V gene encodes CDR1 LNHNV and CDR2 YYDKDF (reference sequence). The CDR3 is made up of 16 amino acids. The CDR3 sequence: CATSGRGSGGRETQYF. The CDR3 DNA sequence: TGTGCCACCAGCGGAAGAGGTAGCGGGGGCCGAGAGACCCAGTACTTC.

CDR3 DNA: TGTGCCAGCAGCGGAACGGGTTTGCCCCAGCATTTT. Amino acids: CASSGTGLPQHF. The chain is built from TRBV7-9 and TRBJ1-5; no definite D call. Germline CDR1 reads SEHNR; CDR2 reads FQNEAQ (reference sequence). The ends were cut back, 5 bases at V and 9 bases at J, with 11 bases in the middle. The length of the CDR3 is 12 residues.

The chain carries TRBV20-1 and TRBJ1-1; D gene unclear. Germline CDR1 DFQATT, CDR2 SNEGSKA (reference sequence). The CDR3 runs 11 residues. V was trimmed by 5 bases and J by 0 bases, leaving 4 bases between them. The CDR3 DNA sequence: TGCAGTGCTTCCGTGAACACTGAAGCTTTCTTT. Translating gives CSASVNTEAFF.

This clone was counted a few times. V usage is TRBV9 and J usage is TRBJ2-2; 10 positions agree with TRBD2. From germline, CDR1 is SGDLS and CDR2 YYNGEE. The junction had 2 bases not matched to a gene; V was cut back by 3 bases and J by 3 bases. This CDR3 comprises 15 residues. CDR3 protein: CASSAGLADTGELFF. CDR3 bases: TGTGCCAGCAGCGCCGGACTAGCGGACACCGGGGAGCTGTTTTTT.

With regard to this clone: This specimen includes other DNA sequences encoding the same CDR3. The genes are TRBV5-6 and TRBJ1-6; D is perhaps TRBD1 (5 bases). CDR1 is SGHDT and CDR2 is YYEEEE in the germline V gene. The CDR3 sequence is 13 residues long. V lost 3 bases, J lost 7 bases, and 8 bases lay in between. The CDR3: CASSSDRNSPLHF. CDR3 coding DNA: TGTGCCAGCAGCTCAGACAGAAATTCACCCCTCCACTTT.

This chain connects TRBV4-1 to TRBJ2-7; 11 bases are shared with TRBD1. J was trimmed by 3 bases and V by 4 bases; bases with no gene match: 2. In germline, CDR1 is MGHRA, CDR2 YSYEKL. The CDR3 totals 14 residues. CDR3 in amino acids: CASSPGQGGYEQYF. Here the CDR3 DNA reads TGCGCCAGCAGCCCGGGACAGGGGGGCTACGAGCAGTACTTC.

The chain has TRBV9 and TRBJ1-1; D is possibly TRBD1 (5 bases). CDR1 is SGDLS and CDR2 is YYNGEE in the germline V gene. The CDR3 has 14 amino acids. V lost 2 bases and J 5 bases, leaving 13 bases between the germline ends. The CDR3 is CASSVEEGRTEAFF. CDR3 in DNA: TGTGCCAGCAGCGTGGAAGAGGGGAGGACTGAAGCTTTCTTT.

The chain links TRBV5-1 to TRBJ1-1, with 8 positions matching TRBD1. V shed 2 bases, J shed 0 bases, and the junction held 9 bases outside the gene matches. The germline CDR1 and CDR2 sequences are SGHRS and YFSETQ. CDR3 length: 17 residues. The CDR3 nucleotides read TGCGCCAGCAGCTTACTACTACGGGACAGGATGAACACTGAAGCTTTCTTT. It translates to CASSLLLRDRMNTEAFF.